These T cell receptor beta chains were read from a single sample in a study of OX40 agonist ivuxolimab in advanced cancers. TCRdb's table, derived via immunoSEQ multiplex PCR, lists solely in-frame clones and lacks some. The sample has about 98,000 clones; around 88% are singletons. Sequencing was performed on CD4+ or CD8+ T cells sorted from blood, taken in a trial of the OX40 agonist ivuxolimab. All receptors come from an adult with an advanced solid tumor such as melanoma, head and neck, liver or kidney cancer. Each CDR3 is given with its conserved first and last residue. D genes are given only for firm matches. Clone size is shown for a subset of rows, as once, few, many or a class of expanded clone.

j_call d_call v_call clone_size cdr3_nt cdr3_aa
TRBJ2-2 NA TRBV9 NA TGTGCCAGCAGCGTAAGCTCTGGAGGTGCGAACACCGGGGAGCTGTTTTTT CASSVSSGGANTGELFF
TRBJ1-6 NA TRBV6-5 medium-sized TGTGCCAGCAGTCTTCGAAATTCACCCCTCCACTTT CASSLRNSPLHF
TRBJ1-4 TRBD1 TRBV29-1 NA TGCAGCGTCCAAAAGAGGGGGACAGCAAATGAAAAACTGTTTTTT CSVQKRGTANEKLFF
TRBJ2-7 NA TRBV7-3 NA TGTGCCAGCAGCTCAGTGGGCGGGGCGACCTACGAGCAGTACTTC CASSSVGGATYEQYF
TRBJ1-1 NA TRBV6-5 NA TGTGCCAGCAGTTACGATCGGTCGGCAGCAGAAGCTTTCTTT CASSYDRSAAEAFF
TRBJ1-4 TRBD1 TRBV19 NA TGTGCCAGTAGTACCGGACAGGGTTATGGTGAAAAACTGTTTTTT CASSTGQGYGEKLFF
TRBJ2-1 TRBD2 TRBV6-4 once TGTGCCAGCAGCGTAGCGGGGGGCTCCTACAATGAGCAGTTCTTC CASSVAGGSYNEQFF
TRBJ2-5 NA TRBV10-3 NA TGTGCCATCAGTGGCGGTGGGGGATCCCAAGAGACCCAGTACTTC CAISGGGGSQETQYF
TRBJ1-2 NA TRBV6-5 NA TGTGCCAGCAGGGACCTAGAGTTAGGCTACACCTTC CASRDLELGYTF
TRBJ2-2 TRBD1 TRBV5-3 NA TGCGCCACCCGGACAGGGATTAACACCGGGGAGCTGTTTTTT CATRTGINTGELFF
TRBJ2-4 NA TRBV5-1 few TGCGCCAGTAGTTGGGGAGGCAGAAACATTCAGTACTTC CASSWGGRNIQYF
TRBJ2-7 NA TRBV4-2 NA TGTGCCAGCAGCCAAGATTTGGGGCAGGGTTACGAGCAGTACTTC CASSQDLGQGYEQYF
TRBJ1-1 NA TRBV19 NA TGTGCCAGTAGTATAGCCCTGGACGGGTTAATAAGAGCTTTCTTT CASSIALDGLIRAFF
TRBJ2-1 NA TRBV7-3 few TGTGCCAGCAGCTTAACGGTCCAACAAGGGACCCAGCAGTTCTTC CASSLTVQQGTQQFF
TRBJ2-2 NA TRBV5-1 NA TGCGCCAGCAGCTTGGCCGGGCCACAACACACCGGGGAGCTGTTTTTT CASSLAGPQHTGELFF
TRBJ1-1 NA TRBV5-1 NA TGCGCCAGCAGCGTAGGACAGATCATGAACACTGAAGCTTTCTTT CASSVGQIMNTEAFF
TRBJ2-5 NA TRBV7-2 NA TGTGCCAGCAGCTCCCCGGGTGTGGAGACCCAGTACTTC CASSSPGVETQYF
TRBJ2-2 NA TRBV29-1 NA TGCAGCGTTGAACTGGGGGGCCTTTTCACCGGGGAGCTGTTTTTT CSVELGGLFTGELFF
TRBJ2-7 TRBD2 TRBV27 NA TGTGCCAGCAGTTTATCGAGTAGGGGCGGGGGGGTCCCTTTACCCTACGAGCAGTACTTC CASSLSSRGGGVPLPYEQYF
TRBJ2-1 TRBD2 TRBV10-3 NA TGTGCCATCAGAGGACTAGCGGCCCACAATGAGCAGTTCTTC CAIRGLAAHNEQFF
TRBJ2-3 NA TRBV18 NA TGTGCCAGCTCACCTGGGACTGGGGCAGATACGCAGTATTTT CASSPGTGADTQYF
TRBJ2-2 NA TRBV25-1 NA TGTGCCAGCAGTGAAGTGGCCCACACCGGGGAGCTGTTTTTT CASSEVAHTGELFF
TRBJ2-5 TRBD2 TRBV7-3 NA TGTGCCAGCAGCCCGGGACTAGCGGGGGAGAAAGAGACCCAGTACTTC CASSPGLAGEKETQYF
TRBJ1-1 TRBD1 TRBV11-2 once TGTGCCAGCAGCGACAGGGGACAGGGAAGCACTGAAGCTTTCTTT CASSDRGQGSTEAFF
TRBJ1-1 NA TRBV19 NA TGTGCCAGTACCTATCCCGGGAGGCCTGAAGCTTTCTTT CASTYPGRPEAFF
TRBJ2-7 NA TRBV11-2 NA TGTGCCAGCAGCTTAAGTGGGGGAAGAAACGAGCAGTACTTC CASSLSGGRNEQYF
TRBJ1-2 NA TRBV9 NA TGTGCCAGCACCCAAACTTACAGGGGCTACACCTTC CASTQTYRGYTF
TRBJ2-2 NA TRBV29-1 NA TGCAGCGTTGAAGGAGTATTCGGTACCGGGGAGCTGTTTTTT CSVEGVFGTGELFF
TRBJ1-5 NA TRBV20-1 NA TGCAGTGCTAGAGGCCGGCAGCCCCAGCATTTT CSARGRQPQHF
TRBJ2-3 TRBD2 TRBV28 NA TGTGCCAGCAGTTTATATACTAGCGGGGATGGAGATACGCAGTATTTT CASSLYTSGDGDTQYF
TRBJ1-1 NA TRBV5-1 NA TGCGCCAGCAGCTTGATGGCAGACACTGAAGCTTTCTTT CASSLMADTEAFF
TRBJ2-1 TRBD2 TRBV6-5 NA TGTGCCAGCAGTTATACTAGTGGGGGGGATGAGCAGTTCTTC CASSYTSGGDEQFF
TRBJ2-5 NA TRBV6-6 once TGTGCCAGCTCTTCTCCCGATTGGGAGCAGTACTTC CASSSPDWEQYF
TRBJ2-5 NA TRBV28 NA TGTGCCAGCAGTTCAGGAGAGACCCAGTACTTC CASSSGETQYF
TRBJ2-1 NA TRBV9 once TGTGCCAGCAGCGGACACTCGAGCTCCTACAATGAGCAGTTCTTC CASSGHSSSYNEQFF
TRBJ2-3 NA TRBV5-1 NA TGCGCCAGCAGCTTCGCGGCAGATACGCAGTATTTT CASSFAADTQYF
TRBJ2-5 NA TRBV2 NA TGTGCCAGCAGGATCCGGGACGTCCAAGAGACCCAGTACTTC CASRIRDVQETQYF
TRBJ2-3 NA TRBV7-7 NA TGTGCCAGCAGCCTATCAGGCACAGATACGCAGTATTTT CASSLSGTDTQYF
TRBJ2-5 TRBD1 TRBV5-5 few TGTGCCAGCAGCATTAACAGGGGGTCGGAGGAGACCCAGTACTTC CASSINRGSEETQYF
TRBJ1-5 NA TRBV7-9 NA TGTGCCCTTGGGCATGACAATCAGCCCCAGCATTTT CALGHDNQPQHF
TRBJ2-6 NA TRBV19 NA TGTGCCAGTAGTCCCCTGGACAGATCCCCCGGGGCCAACGTCCTGACTTTC CASSPLDRSPGANVLTF